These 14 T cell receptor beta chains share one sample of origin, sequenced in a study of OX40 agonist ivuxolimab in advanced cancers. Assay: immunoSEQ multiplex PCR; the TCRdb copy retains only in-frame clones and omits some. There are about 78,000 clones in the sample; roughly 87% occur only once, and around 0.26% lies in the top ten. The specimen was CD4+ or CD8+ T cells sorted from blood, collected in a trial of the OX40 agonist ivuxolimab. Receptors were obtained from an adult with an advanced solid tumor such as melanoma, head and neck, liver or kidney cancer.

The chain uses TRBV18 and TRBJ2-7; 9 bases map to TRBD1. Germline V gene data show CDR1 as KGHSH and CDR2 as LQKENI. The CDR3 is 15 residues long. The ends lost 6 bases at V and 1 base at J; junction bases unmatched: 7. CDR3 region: CASSLTGTGSYEQYF. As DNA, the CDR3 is TGTGCCAGCTCGCTTACCGGGACAGGGTCCTACGAGCAGTACTTC.

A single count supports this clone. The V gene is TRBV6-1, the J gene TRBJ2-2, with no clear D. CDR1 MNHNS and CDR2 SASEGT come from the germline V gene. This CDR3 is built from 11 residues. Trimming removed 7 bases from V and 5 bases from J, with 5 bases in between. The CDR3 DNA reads TGTGCCAGCAAAACTACCGGGGAGCTGTTTTTT. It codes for CASKTTGELFF.

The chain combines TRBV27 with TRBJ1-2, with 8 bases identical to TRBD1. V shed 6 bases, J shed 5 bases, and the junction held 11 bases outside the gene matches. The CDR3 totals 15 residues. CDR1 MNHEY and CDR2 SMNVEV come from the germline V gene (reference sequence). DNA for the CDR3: TGTGCCAGCAGCCGCAGCAATCAGGGGGCTTATGGCTACACCTTC. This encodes CASSRSNQGAYGYTF.

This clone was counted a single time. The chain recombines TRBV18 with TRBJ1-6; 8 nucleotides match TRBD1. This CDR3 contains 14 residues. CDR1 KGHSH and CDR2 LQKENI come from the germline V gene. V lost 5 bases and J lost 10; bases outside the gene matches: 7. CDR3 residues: CASSTTGENSPLHF. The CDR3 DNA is TGTGCCAGCTCAACGACAGGGGAGAACTCACCCCTCCACTTT.

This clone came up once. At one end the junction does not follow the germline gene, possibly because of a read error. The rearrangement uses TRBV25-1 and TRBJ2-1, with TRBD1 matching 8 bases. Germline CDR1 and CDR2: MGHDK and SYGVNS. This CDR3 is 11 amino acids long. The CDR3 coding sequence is TGTGCCAGCAGTCCAGGGACAGGCCGGGTCTTC. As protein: CASSPGTGRVF.

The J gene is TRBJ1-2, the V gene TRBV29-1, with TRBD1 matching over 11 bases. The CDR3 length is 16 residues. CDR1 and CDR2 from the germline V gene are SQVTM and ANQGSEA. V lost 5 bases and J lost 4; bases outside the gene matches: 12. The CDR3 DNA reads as TGCAGCGTTCCCGCCCGGACAGGGGGCAACGGCTATGGCTACACCTTC. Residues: CSVPARTGGNGYGYTF.

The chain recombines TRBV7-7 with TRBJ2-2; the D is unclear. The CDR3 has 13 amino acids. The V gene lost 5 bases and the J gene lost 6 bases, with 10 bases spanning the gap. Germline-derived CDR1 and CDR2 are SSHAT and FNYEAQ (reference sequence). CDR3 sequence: CASSPRGAGELFF. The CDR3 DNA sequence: TGTGCCAGCAGCCCGCGTGGTGCCGGGGAGCTGTTTTTT.

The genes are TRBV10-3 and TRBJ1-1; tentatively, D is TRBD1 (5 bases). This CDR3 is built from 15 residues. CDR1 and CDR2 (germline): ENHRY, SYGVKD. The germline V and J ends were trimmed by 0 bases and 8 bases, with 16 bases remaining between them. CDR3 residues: CAISESDSPIFEAFF. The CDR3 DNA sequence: TGTGCCATCAGTGAGTCTGACAGTCCTATCTTCGAAGCTTTCTTT.

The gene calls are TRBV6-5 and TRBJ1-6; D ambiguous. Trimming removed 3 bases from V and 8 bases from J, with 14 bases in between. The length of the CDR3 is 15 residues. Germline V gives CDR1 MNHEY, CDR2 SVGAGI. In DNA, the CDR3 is TGTGCCAGCAGTTATAGTGGGGTTGGGGATTCACCCCTCCACTTT. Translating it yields CASSYSGVGDSPLHF.

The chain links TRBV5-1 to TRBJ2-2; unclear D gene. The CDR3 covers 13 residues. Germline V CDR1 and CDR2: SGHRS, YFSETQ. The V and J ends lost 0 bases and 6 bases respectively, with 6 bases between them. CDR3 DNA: TGCGCCAGCAGCTTGGTAGTCGCCGGGGAGCTGTTTTTT. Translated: CASSLVVAGELFF.

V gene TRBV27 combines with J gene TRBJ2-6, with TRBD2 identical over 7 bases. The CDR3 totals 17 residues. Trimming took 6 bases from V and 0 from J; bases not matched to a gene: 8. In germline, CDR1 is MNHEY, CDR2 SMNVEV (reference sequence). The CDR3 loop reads CASSPSGRSSGANVLTF. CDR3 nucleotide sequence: TGTGCCAGCAGCCCTAGCGGAAGAAGCTCTGGGGCCAACGTCCTGACTTTC.

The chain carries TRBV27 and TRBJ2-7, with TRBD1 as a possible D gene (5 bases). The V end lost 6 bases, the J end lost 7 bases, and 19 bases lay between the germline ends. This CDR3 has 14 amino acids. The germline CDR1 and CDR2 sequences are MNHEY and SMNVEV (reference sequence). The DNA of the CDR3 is TGTGCCAGCAGCCGCTTGGCAGGGTTGAGTGAGCAGTACTTC. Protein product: CASSRLAGLSEQYF.

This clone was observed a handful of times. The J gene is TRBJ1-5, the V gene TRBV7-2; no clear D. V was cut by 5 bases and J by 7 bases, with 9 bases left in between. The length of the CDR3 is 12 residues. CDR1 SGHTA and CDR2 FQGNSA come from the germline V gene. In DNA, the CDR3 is TGTGCCAGCAGCCCCTCCGGCCAGCCCCAGCATTTT. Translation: CASSPSGQPQHF.

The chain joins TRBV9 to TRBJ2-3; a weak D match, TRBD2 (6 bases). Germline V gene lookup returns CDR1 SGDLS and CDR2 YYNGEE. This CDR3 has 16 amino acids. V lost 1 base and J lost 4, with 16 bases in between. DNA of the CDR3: TGTGCCAGCAGCGTATCACCGGGAGTGGGGGCAGATACGCAGTATTTT. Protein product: CASSVSPGVGADTQYF.